This T cell receptor (beta chain) was captured by sequencing in a study of cytomegalovirus exposure and HLA in healthy donors. The study, taken as a whole, reports: Several of the most significant clusters appeared, in a later analysis, to be linked to common viral pathogens. Listed as cytomegalovirus-associated were 150 to 200 TCR beta chains.

The CDR3 sequence is 14 residues long. CDR1 and CDR2 (germline): MNHEY, SVGAGI. V lost 2 bases and J 2 bases, leaving 7 bases between the germline ends. Every donor was a healthy person donating bone marrow. About this clone itself: Its target is unknown.

Researchers ran the PCR with 60 Vbeta and 13 Jbeta primers. Here immunoSEQ multiplex PCR was the method, and the copy in TCRdb shows in-frame clones only, minus some. The sample consists of tens of thousands of clones, approximately 87% of them appearing once. The sequence was obtained from a boy aged 10-17 years in good health and CMV-seronegative. This chain links TRBV6-5 with TRBJ1-5; a possible D gene is TRBD1 (5 bases). The specimen sequenced was PBMCs. CDR3 amino acids: CASSYGRGNQPQHF. CDR3 bases: TGTGCCAGCAGTTACGGCAGGGGCAATCAGCCCCAGCATTTT.